These 4 T cell receptor beta chains were sequenced from one sample in a study of T cell responses to AZD1222 COVID-19 vaccine. Here immunoSEQ multiplex PCR was the method, and the copy in TCRdb shows in-frame clones only, minus some. The table includes roughly 120,000 clones, about nine tenths detected once. The source was peripheral blood, collected on day 0 of AZD1222 vaccination. The receptors derive from an adult in good health.

The genes are TRBV5-4 and TRBJ1-2; 8 nucleotides agree with TRBD1. V was pared by 0 bases and J by 3 bases, with 4 bases of the junction left unmatched. The germline CDR1 and CDR2 sequences are SGHNT and YYREEE (reference sequence). There are 15 residues in the CDR3. The CDR3 here is CASSLGQGRYYGYTF. The CDR3 nucleotides read TGTGCCAGCAGCTTGGGACAGGGGCGCTACTATGGCTACACCTTC.

The rearrangement links TRBV11-2 to TRBJ2-7, with D uncertain. Germline V gene sequence: CDR1 SGHAT, CDR2 FQNNGV. This CDR3 is built from 13 residues. Deletions cut 4 bases from V and 3 bases from J, with 10 bases between. CDR3 sequence reads: CASSSGRIYEQYF. The CDR3 coding sequence is TGTGCCAGCAGCTCTGGACGGATCTACGAGCAGTACTTC.

The rearrangement links TRBV7-9 to TRBJ1-2, with D perhaps matching TRBD1 (5 bases). The CDR3 is made up of 14 amino acids. The germline gives CDR1 SEHNR, CDR2 FQNEAQ (reference sequence). Deletions cut 0 bases from V and 6 bases from J, with 11 bases between. The CDR3 protein is CASSLATRANGYTF. The CDR3 bases are TGTGCCAGCAGCTTAGCGACCAGGGCGAATGGCTACACCTTC. The variable domain in full, completed from reference TRBV7-9 and TRBJ1-2, reads DTGVSQNPRHKITKRGQNVTFRCDPISEHNRLYWYRQTLGQGPEFLTYFQNEAQLEKSRLLSDRFSAERPKGSFSTLEIQRTEQGDSAMYLCASSLATRANGYTFGSGTRLTVV.

The chain joins TRBV3-1 (or the pseudogene TRBV3-2) to TRBJ1-3; the D gene is possibly TRBD1 (6 bases). Germline V gives CDR1 LGHDT, CDR2 YNNKEL (reference sequence). Trimming removed 0 bases at V and 4 bases at J, with 10 bases between. The CDR3 totals 15 residues. CDR3 sequence reads: CASSQDWGAGNTIYF. The CDR3 DNA reads TGTGCCAGCAGCCAAGACTGGGGGGCGGGAAACACCATATATTTT.